In this sample, the clone carrying this T cell receptor (beta chain) turned up once. The method was immunoSEQ multiplex PCR; TCRdb's version includes in-frame clones alone and lacks a portion of them. This table has 37,000 or so clones, 91% appearing once. This specimen comes from a study of T cell changes during pregnancy in multiple sclerosis. The CDR3 length is 15 residues. CDR1 is LNHDA and CDR2 is SQIVND in the germline V gene (reference sequence). The junction had 8 bases not matched to a gene; V was cut back by 6 bases and J by 1 base. The origin of this receptor is a female donor in good health, enrolled as a control in a pregnancy study. This specimen consisted of CD4+ T cells from peripheral blood mononuclear cells, obtained in the second trimester of pregnancy. The chain employs TRBV19 and TRBJ2-7; TRBD1 agrees at 8 bases. For the CDR3, the DNA is TGTGCCAGTAGCCGTCGGACAGGGTATTCCTACGAGCAGTACTTC. Translating gives CASSRRTGYSYEQYF.